The 30 T cell receptor beta chains reported below all come from one sample, sequenced in a study of post-analysis software for immune sequencing data. Study results and caveats: In patients, TRBV5-6, TRBV5-1 and TRBV20-1 belonged to about five TRBV segments found more frequently than in controls.

Unique molecular identifiers were carried by the TCR beta cDNA libraries. One entry per CDR3 protein results from TCRdb running MiXCR on the PCR reads. This table holds 450,000 to 700,000 distinct CDR3 sequences, roughly 40% found once. The antigens for these receptors are not known. Material: blood. These receptors were taken from a girl between 10 and 17 years old with multiple sclerosis.

The V call is TRBV20-1, the J call TRBJ1-2; 7 bases are a match to TRBD1. The CDR3 has 12 amino acids. V dropped 5 bases and J dropped 6; count of bases not matched to a gene: 6. Per germline, CDR1 DFQATT and CDR2 SNEGSKA (reference sequence). This CDR3 is CSARQGRDGYTF. The DNA for the CDR3 is TGCAGTGCTCGACAGGGTAGGGATGGCTACACCTTC.

DNA for the CDR3: TGCAGTGCTAGAGATCGGAGATATAGCAATCAGCCCCAGCATTTT. It yields the protein CSARDRRYSNQPQHF. The rearrangement joins TRBV20-1 to TRBJ1-5; no clear D. The CDR3 contains 15 residues. CDR1 is DFQATT and CDR2 is SNEGSKA in the germline V gene (reference sequence). V was pared by 0 bases and J by 0 bases, with 9 bases between.

Regarding this clonotype: A junction boundary mismatches the germline segment, possibly from a read error. The chain recombines TRBV7-9 with TRBJ2-1; D is uncertain. The CDR3 loop spans 13 amino acids. Per the germline V gene, CDR1 is SEHNR and CDR2 is FQNEAQ (reference sequence). The CDR3 here is CASNLGSWGEQFF. The CDR3 nucleotides read TGTGCCAGCAACTTAGGTAGCTGGGGTGAGCAGTTCTTC.

In this sample, this clonotype turned up a few times. The CDR3 bases are TGTGCCAGCAGCTTAGTAAGGGCGGGGAACACTGAAGCTTTCTTT. Its protein is CASSLVRAGNTEAFF. V and J are TRBV7-2 and TRBJ1-1; D not resolved. Trimming pared 1 base from V and 1 base from J, leaving 10 bases between. The V gene's germline CDR1 is SGHTA and CDR2 FQGNSA. The CDR3 runs 15 residues.

The V gene is TRBV6-5, the J gene TRBJ2-7; 7 nucleotides agree with TRBD2. The end of the DNA aligns better with TRBJ2-5, so the J call may be wrong. From germline, CDR1 is MNHEY and CDR2 SVGAGI. This CDR3 has 15 amino acids. The CDR3 bases are TGTGCCAGCAGTTATGTAGCGGGTCCTCAAGAGACCCAGTACTTC. Amino acids: CASSYVAGPQETQYF.

The J gene is TRBJ2-5, the V gene TRBV29-1; possibly TRBD2 for D (6 bases). Between the trimmed V and J ends, which lost 6 bases and 3 bases, there was a span of 14 bases. The CDR3 covers 13 residues. Germline CDR1 SQVTM, CDR2 ANQGSEA. CDR3 bases: TGCAGCGTGAGAGGGGCTAGCGAAGAGACCCAGTACTTC. It yields the protein CSVRGASEETQYF.

The chain carries TRBV12-3 or TRBV12-4 and TRBJ2-7, with D possibly TRBD2 on 5 matching bases. The CDR3 covers 12 residues. V lost 8 bases and J 10 bases, leaving 18 bases between the germline ends. The chain's CDR3 is CASALGRETQYV. For the CDR3, the DNA is TGTGCCAGCGCACTCGGAAGGGAGACCCAGTACGTC.

This CDR3 reads CASSPAGAEQPQHF. The CDR3 coding sequence is TGTGCCAGCAGCCCCGCGGGGGCTGAACAGCCCCAGCATTTT. The genes are TRBV7-2 and TRBJ1-5; D perhaps matches TRBD1 (6 bases). The CDR3 length is 14 residues. Germline CDR1 is SGHTA and CDR2 is FQGNSA. Trimming shortened V by 5 bases and J by 7 bases, and 15 bases separated the two germline ends.

This clonotype was found a few times. The J gene is TRBJ2-5, the V gene TRBV6-5, with D possibly being TRBD2 (5 bases). Germline V lookup: CDR1 MNHEY, CDR2 SVGAGI. This CDR3 comprises 13 residues. The V gene lost 6 bases and the J gene lost 11 bases, with 19 bases spanning the gap. CDR3 sequence: CASSIASDGEQYF. The CDR3 coding sequence is TGTGCCAGCAGCATCGCCTCGGATGGGGAGCAGTACTTC.

The rearrangement uses TRBV5-1 and TRBJ2-1, with TRBD2 matching over 10 bases. From germline, CDR1 is SGHRS and CDR2 YFSETQ. This CDR3 comprises 15 residues. Germline trimming cut 5 bases from V and 7 bases from J; bases unmatched to any gene: 9. Here the CDR3 DNA reads TGCGCCAGCAGTGTGGCTAGCGGGAGTATAAATGAGCAGTTCTTC. Translating gives CASSVASGSINEQFF.

V usage is TRBV6-5 and J usage is TRBJ2-3; tentatively, D is TRBD2 (6 bases). The V gene's germline CDR1 is MNHEY and CDR2 SVGAGI. This CDR3 has 14 amino acids. V was clipped by 3 bases and J by 6 bases, with 13 bases between them. The CDR3 nucleotides are TGTGCCAGCAGTTATCCGGGACTTACGGATACGCAGTATTTT. This codes for CASSYPGLTDTQYF.

This clonotype was counted between two and nine times. V gene TRBV4-1 combines with J gene TRBJ2-7, with D perhaps TRBD2 (5 bases). The CDR3 covers 15 residues. Deletions cut 3 bases from V and 3 bases from J, with 15 bases between. In germline, CDR1 is MGHRA, CDR2 YSYEKL. CDR3 residues: CASSHLGAGNYEQYF. DNA for the CDR3: TGCGCCAGCAGCCACTTGGGAGCCGGAAACTACGAGCAGTACTTC.

This clonotype was seen a handful of times. This chain links TRBV6-5 with TRBJ2-1; 9 bases line up with TRBD1. This CDR3 region has 15 residues. CDR1 is MNHEY and CDR2 is SVGAGI in the germline V gene. V lost 2 bases and J lost 6; bases outside the gene matches: 5. For the CDR3, the DNA is TGTGCCAGCAGTTACCGGGACAGGGTCTCCAATGAGCAGTTCTTC. It is translated as CASSYRDRVSNEQFF.

A word on this clonotype: An end of the junction does not agree with germline; a read error may underlie this. The J gene is TRBJ2-3, the V gene TRBV2; 7 bases are shared with TRBD1. The length of the CDR3 is 13 residues. CDR1 is SNHLY, CDR2 FYNNEI, per germline. In DNA, the CDR3 is TGCGCCACCTACCAACAGGGGACAGATGCGCAGTATTTT. This translates into CATYQQGTDAQYF. The variable domain in full, with the rest retrieved from reference TRBV2 and TRBJ2-3, is EPEVTQTPSHQVTQMGQEVILRCVPISNHLYFYWYRQILGQKVEFLVSFYNNEISEKSEIFDDQFSVERPDGSNFTLKIRSTKLEDSAMYFCATYQQGTDAQYFGPGTRLTVL.

This clonotype was picked up a small number of times. The chain employs TRBV7-7 and TRBJ2-5; D perhaps matches TRBD2 (6 bases). Germline V gene data show CDR1 as SSHAT and CDR2 as FNYEAQ (reference sequence). V lost 5 bases and J lost 2, with 15 bases in between. This CDR3 spans 15 amino acids. The CDR3, as DNA: TGTGCCAGCAGCAGGGAGGCTAGCGTACAAGAGACCCAGTACTTC. This codes for CASSREASVQETQYF.

This chain uses TRBV4-2 with TRBJ2-5; D might be TRBD1 or TRBD2, each matching 5 bases. CDR3 length: 13 amino acids. Germline CDR1 and CDR2: LGHNA and YNFKEQ. V dropped 8 bases and J dropped 3 bases, with 13 bases sitting between them. The CDR3 DNA reads as TGTGCCAGCCAGAGGGGCGGAGAAGAGACCCAGTACTTC. Translating gives CASQRGGEETQYF.

This clonotype was recorded a few times. The chain joins TRBV5-1 to TRBJ1-2, with D unclear. The CDR3 totals 13 residues. V gave up 3 bases and J gave up 0 bases, with 6 bases separating them. Germline CDR1 SGHRS, CDR2 YFSETQ. DNA for the CDR3: TGCGCCAGCAGCTCCGCCTCTAACTATGGCTACACCTTC. This gives the protein CASSSASNYGYTF.

This clonotype was detected a few times. The chain couples TRBV5-1 to TRBJ1-2, with D uncertain. The CDR3 sequence is 14 residues long. Trimming removed 0 bases from V and 4 bases from J, with 10 bases in between. The germline V gene has CDR1 SGHRS and CDR2 YFSETQ. CDR3: CASSLATRSYGYTF. The DNA of the CDR3 is TGCGCCAGCAGCTTGGCCACCAGGTCCTATGGCTACACCTTC.

The rearrangement links TRBV11-2 to TRBJ2-7, with D perhaps TRBD2 (5 bases). The CDR3 has 13 amino acids. Per the germline V gene, CDR1 is SGHAT and CDR2 is FQNNGV. Trimming stripped 5 bases from V and 4 bases from J, with 12 bases between. In DNA form, the CDR3 reads TGTGCCAGCAGCCCCGGACTGTTTTACGAGCAGTACTTC. It is translated as CASSPGLFYEQYF.

The chain couples TRBV3-1 to TRBJ1-2; 10 bases are a match to TRBD1. In germline, CDR1 is LGHDT, CDR2 YNNKEL (reference sequence). V trimming: 0 bases; J trimming: 11 bases; junction bases outside the gene matches: 12. This CDR3 has 16 residues. As DNA, the CDR3 is TGTGCCAGCAGCCAAGATTATACGACAGGGGGCGCGACATACACCTTC. Encoded protein: CASSQDYTTGGATYTF.

CDR3 in amino acids: CASSARPWDGYTF. As DNA, the CDR3 is TGTGCCAGCAGCGCCAGGCCTTGGGATGGCTACACCTTC. The chain is built from TRBV7-9 and TRBJ1-2, with D unclear. CDR3 length: 13 amino acids. V was cut by 5 bases and J by 6 bases, with 13 bases left in between. The germline gives CDR1 SEHNR, CDR2 FQNEAQ (reference sequence).

This clonotype was detected only a few times. This sequence joins TRBV2 and TRBJ2-7; 12 positions match TRBD2. V lost 5 bases and J lost 0; bases outside the gene matches: 11. The CDR3 consists of 18 residues. Germline values: CDR1 SNHLY, CDR2 FYNNEI. CDR3 nucleotide sequence: TGTGCCAGCAGTCCCCGGACTAGCGGGGCCGCGAGCTCCTACGAGCAGTACTTC. Its translation: CASSPRTSGAASSYEQYF. The whole variable domain, remainder taken from reference TRBV2 and TRBJ2-7, is EPEVTQTPSHQVTQMGQEVILRCVPISNHLYFYWYRQILGQKVEFLVSFYNNEISEKSEIFDDQFSVERPDGSNFTLKIRSTKLEDSAMYFCASSPRTSGAASSYEQYFGPGTRLTVT.

CDR3 nucleotide sequence: TGTGCCAGCAGCTACGTAGCGGGGCTCTCCTCCTACAATGAGCAGTTCTTC. It specifies CASSYVAGLSSYNEQFF. V usage is TRBV6-5 and J usage is TRBJ2-1; TRBD2 aligns across 8 bases. This CDR3 is built from 17 residues. V dropped 6 bases and J dropped 0; count of bases not matched to a gene: 10. Germline assignment: CDR1 MNHEY and CDR2 SVGAGI.

V is TRBV28 and J is TRBJ2-7; TRBD2 aligns across 14 bases. This CDR3 has 17 amino acids. Germline V gene lookup returns CDR1 MDHEN and CDR2 SYDVKM. V dropped 6 bases and J dropped 3; count of bases not matched to a gene: 10. The CDR3 DNA sequence: TGTGCCAGCAGCCCTGGACTAGCGGGAGGCTGGCACTACGAGCAGTACTTC. As protein: CASSPGLAGGWHYEQYF.

V usage is TRBV5-1 and J usage is TRBJ2-4; no clear D. The CDR3 length is 13 residues. Germline assignment: CDR1 SGHRS and CDR2 YFSETQ. Trimming left V 7 bases short and J 2 bases short, with 10 bases between. In DNA, the CDR3 is TGCGCCAGCCGGACGGTCACCAAAAACATTCAGTACTTC. Amino acids: CASRTVTKNIQYF.

This clonotype was observed a few times. The chain recombines TRBV14 with TRBJ2-3, with TRBD1 matching over 9 bases. Germline V gene lookup returns CDR1 SGHDN and CDR2 FVKESK. After removal of 5 bases from V and 2 bases from J, the junction contained 8 bases not matched to a gene. The CDR3 is 16 residues long. The CDR3 loop is CASSVHRGRNTDTQYF. The CDR3 nucleotides read TGTGCCAGCAGCGTACACAGGGGGCGGAACACAGATACGCAGTATTTT.

This chain joins TRBV10-3 and TRBJ2-3, with 11 bases fitting TRBD2. In germline, CDR1 is ENHRY, CDR2 SYGVKD. With V trimmed by 5 bases and J by 0 bases, 1 base remained unmatched. The CDR3 consists of 15 residues. CDR3 nucleotides: TGTGCCATCAGTTGGACTAGCGGGAGCACAGATACGCAGTATTTT. Residues: CAISWTSGSTDTQYF.

The table lists this clonotype with a few counts. The chain employs TRBV20-1 and TRBJ2-7, with a weak D call TRBD1 (6 bases). CDR3 size: 11 residues. V lost 6 bases to trimming and J lost 3 bases, with 9 bases between them. Germline CDR1 and CDR2: DFQATT and SNEGSKA (reference sequence). The CDR3 nucleotides are TGCAGTGCGTTAGGGGGCTACGAGCAGTACTTC. Translating it yields CSALGGYEQYF.

The table lists this clonotype with many counts. V usage is TRBV5-1 and J usage is TRBJ2-5, with 8 nucleotides matching TRBD1. Trimming took 0 bases from V and 2 from J; bases not matched to a gene: 0. Germline V gene sequence: CDR1 SGHRS, CDR2 YFSETQ. This CDR3 comprises 14 residues. The CDR3 loop reads CASSLGTGQETQYF. In nucleotides, the CDR3 is TGCGCCAGCAGCTTGGGGACAGGGCAAGAGACCCAGTACTTC.

The sample holds one count of this clonotype. The junction does not match germline at one end; this may be a read error. The chain uses TRBV7-8 and TRBJ2-7, with 9 bases that match TRBD1. Germline loops: CDR1 SGHVS, CDR2 FQNEAQ. The CDR3 contains 16 residues. The CDR3 region is CARSLVGQGVSYEQYF. The CDR3 region has the DNA TGTGCCCGCAGCTTGGTGGGACAGGGCGTATCCTACGAGCAGTACTTC.